This T cell receptor beta chain was captured in a study of T cells after yellow fever vaccination (dated by TCRdb to the late 2010s). Regarding the complete study: Libraries from fractions with low cell numbers were prepared with the SMART-Seq v4 Ultra Low Input RNA kit. Two healthy male donors made up the cohort, one aged 18 to 29 years and the other aged 30 to 40 years. To follow T-cell clones before and after both primary and booster YFV17D yellow fever vaccination, bulk TCR alpha and beta repertoires underwent longitudinal sequencing. Blood samples were taken at several timepoints before and after primary and secondary immunization, and bulk PBMC replicates and cell subsets were isolated. On the study overall, not on this receptor specifically: Most clones expanded after primary vaccination were re-detected after the booster (96% of CD4 and about nine tenths of CD8), suggesting broad memory maintenance. Computational filtering was needed because FACS-sorted repertoires could contain abundant contaminating clonotypes from the bulk population. Compared with the primary T-cell response, the secondary T-cell response was weaker but faster, peaking on day 5 rather than day 15. A small fraction of clonotypes showed up in both the CD4 and CD8 compartments, probably as a result of convergent recombination. Because the study included only a couple of donors, the extent to which the findings can be generalized is limited.

TCR cDNA was made using 5'RACE template switching, a step that added a universal primer site and unique molecular identifiers. Priming of cDNA synthesis was performed from both the TCR alpha and TCR beta constant segments. Two PCR steps were used to amplify libraries, with sample barcodes and sequencing adapters being added in the second step. Sequencing of the libraries was done on either Illumina HiSeq 2500 (2x100 bp) or NovaSeq (2x150 bp). The original methods were these. Reads were demultiplexed and collapsed into UMI consensus sequences with MIGEC, and V(D)J alignment was performed with MiXCR. Vaccine-responding clonotypes were identified with edgeR using replicate PBMC samples, with FDR below 0.01 and a log2 fold change above 5 up to day 15 being required. Each bulk clonotype received a CD4 or CD8 identity based on whether the sequenced CD4 or CD8 repertoire contained that clonotype at higher abundance. TCRdb handled the public reads itself, with Q25 trimming in fastp and clone calling in MiXCR, and kept productive beta chains. Every distinct CDR3 protein forms one entry, paired with its most common genes and DNA. The authors' filters were not applied to this entry. For this sample the table gives roughly 120,000 distinct CDR3 sequences, of which 5.5% to 8% were detected only once. The top ten constitute 2.7% of the sample.

The treatment or condition label on this specimen signifies: live attenuated yellow fever vaccine strain. PBMCs were isolated from peripheral blood using a standard Ficoll-Paque protocol. CD4 and CD8 T-cell fractions were isolated with Dynabeads CD4 and CD8 positive selection kits. TriZol was used to extract RNA from bulk PBMCs, from CD4 and CD8 fractions, and from dextramer-positive and dextramer-negative fractions. Measured from the cysteine to the phenylalanine, the CDR3 is 15 residues long. Only the CDR3 region is kept as DNA, spanning 45 bases read in frame from base 1. Relative to germline, V is missing 4 bases and J is missing 6 bases, with 11 bases of the junction outside any gene match. Per the germline V gene, SGHTA is the CDR1 and FQGNSA is the CDR2. This clonotype was seen many times. The antigen this receptor binds is unknown. Base qualities are missing; no much larger clone stands one base away.

This chain joins TRBV7-2 to TRBJ1-2, and TRBD1 matches 7 of the central bases. The TCR originated in a young man who received the YFV17D yellow fever vaccine. This sample comprised CD4+ T cells sorted from PBMCs, obtained roughly 46 days after the first yellow fever vaccination. The bases are TGTGCCAGCAGCTACGGCCCAAGTACAGGGGATGGCTACACCTTC. It translates to CASSYGPSTGDGYTF.